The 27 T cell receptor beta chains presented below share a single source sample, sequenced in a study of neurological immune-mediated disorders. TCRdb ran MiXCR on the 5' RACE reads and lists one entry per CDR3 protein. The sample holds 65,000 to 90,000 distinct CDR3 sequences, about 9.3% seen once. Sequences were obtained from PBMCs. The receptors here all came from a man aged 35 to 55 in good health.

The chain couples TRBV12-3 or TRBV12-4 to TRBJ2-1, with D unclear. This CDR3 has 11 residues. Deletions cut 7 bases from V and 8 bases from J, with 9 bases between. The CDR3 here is CASTTEYEQFF. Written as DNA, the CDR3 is TGTGCCAGCACCACAGAGTATGAGCAGTTCTTC.

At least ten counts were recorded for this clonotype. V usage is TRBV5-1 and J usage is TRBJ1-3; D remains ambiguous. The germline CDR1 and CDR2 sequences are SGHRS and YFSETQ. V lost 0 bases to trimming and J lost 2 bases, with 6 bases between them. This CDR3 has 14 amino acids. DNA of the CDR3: TGCGCCAGCAGCTTGGTTGGGACTGGAAACACCATATATTTT. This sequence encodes CASSLVGTGNTIYF.

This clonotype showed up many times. The CDR3 loop reads CASSQLETGEGTDTQYF. CDR3 DNA sequence: TGCGCCAGCAGCCAACTTGAGACAGGAGAGGGGACAGATACGCAGTATTTT. The rearrangement uses TRBV5-1 and TRBJ2-3, with a weak D call TRBD1 (6 bases). Deletions cut 4 bases from V and 3 bases from J, with 21 bases between. Germline loops: CDR1 SGHRS, CDR2 YFSETQ. The CDR3 consists of 17 residues. The variable domain in full, completed from reference TRBV5-1 and TRBJ2-3, reads KAGVTQTPRYLIKTRGQQVTLSCSPISGHRSVSWYQQTPGQGLQFLFEYFSETQRNKGNFPGRFSGRQFSNSRSEMNVSTLELGDSALYLCASSQLETGEGTDTQYFGPGTRLTVL.

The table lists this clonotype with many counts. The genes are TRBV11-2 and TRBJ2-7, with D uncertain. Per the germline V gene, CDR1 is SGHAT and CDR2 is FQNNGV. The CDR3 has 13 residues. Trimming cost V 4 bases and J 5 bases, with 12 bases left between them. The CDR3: CASSSEIPHEQYF. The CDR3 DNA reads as TGTGCCAGCAGCTCAGAAATCCCCCACGAGCAGTACTTC.

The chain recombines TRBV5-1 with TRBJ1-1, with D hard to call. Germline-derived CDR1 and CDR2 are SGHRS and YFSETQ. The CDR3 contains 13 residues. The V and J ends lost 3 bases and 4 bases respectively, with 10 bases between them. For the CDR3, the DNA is TGCGCCAGCAGCTGGGGAGTGAGCACTGAAGCTTTCTTT. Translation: CASSWGVSTEAFF.

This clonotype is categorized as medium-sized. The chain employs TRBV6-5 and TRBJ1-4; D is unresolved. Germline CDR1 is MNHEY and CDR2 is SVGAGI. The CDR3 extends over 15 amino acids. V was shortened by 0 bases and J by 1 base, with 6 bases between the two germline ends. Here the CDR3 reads CASSYSPETNEKLFF. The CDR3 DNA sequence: TGTGCCAGCAGTTACTCCCCAGAAACTAATGAAAAACTGTTTTTT.

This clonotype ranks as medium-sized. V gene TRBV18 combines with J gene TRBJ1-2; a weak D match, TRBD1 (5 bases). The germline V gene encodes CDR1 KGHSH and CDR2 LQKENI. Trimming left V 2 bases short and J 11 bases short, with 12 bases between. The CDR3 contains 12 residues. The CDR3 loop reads CASSPGAGEYTF. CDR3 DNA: TGTGCCAGCTCACCAGGGGCAGGAGAGTACACCTTC.

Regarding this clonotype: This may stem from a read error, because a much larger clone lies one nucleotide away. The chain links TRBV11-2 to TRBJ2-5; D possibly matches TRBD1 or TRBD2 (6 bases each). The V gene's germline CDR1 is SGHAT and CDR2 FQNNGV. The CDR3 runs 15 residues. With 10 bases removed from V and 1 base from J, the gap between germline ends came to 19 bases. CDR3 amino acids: CANSYTGGPQETQYF. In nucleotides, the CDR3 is TGTGCCAACAGTTATACCGGGGGCCCCCAAGAGACCCAGTACTTC.

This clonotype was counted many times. The CDR3 protein is CASSPGVGLAGADTQYF. As DNA, the CDR3 is TGTGCCAGCAGCCCAGGGGTGGGGCTAGCGGGAGCAGATACGCAGTATTTT. V gene TRBV5-4 combines with J gene TRBJ2-3, with 10 bases fitting TRBD2. The CDR3 totals 17 residues. The ends lost 4 bases at V and 4 bases at J; junction bases unmatched: 12. Per the germline V gene, CDR1 is SGHNT and CDR2 is YYREEE (reference sequence).

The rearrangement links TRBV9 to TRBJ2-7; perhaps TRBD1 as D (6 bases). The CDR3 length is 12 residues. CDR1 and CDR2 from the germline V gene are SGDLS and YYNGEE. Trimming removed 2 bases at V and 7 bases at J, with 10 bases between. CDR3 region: CASSVLGGEQYF. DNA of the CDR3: TGTGCCAGCAGCGTTCTAGGGGGAGAGCAGTACTTC.

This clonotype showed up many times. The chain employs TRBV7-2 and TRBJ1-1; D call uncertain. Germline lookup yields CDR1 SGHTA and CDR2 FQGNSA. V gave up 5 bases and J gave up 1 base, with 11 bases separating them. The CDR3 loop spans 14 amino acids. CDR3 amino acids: CASSTVGGNTEAFF. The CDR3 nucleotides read TGTGCCAGCAGCACGGTAGGCGGGAACACTGAAGCTTTCTTT. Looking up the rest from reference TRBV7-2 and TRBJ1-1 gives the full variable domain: GAGVSQSPSNKVTEKGKDVELRCDPISGHTALYWYRQSLGQGLEFLIYFQGNSAPDKSGLPSDRFSAERTGGSVSTLTIQRTQQEDSAVYLCASSTVGGNTEAFFGQGTRLTVV.

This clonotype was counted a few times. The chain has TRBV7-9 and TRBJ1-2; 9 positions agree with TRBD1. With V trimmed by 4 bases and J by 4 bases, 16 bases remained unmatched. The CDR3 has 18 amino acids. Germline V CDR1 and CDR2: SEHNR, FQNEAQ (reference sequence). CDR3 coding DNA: TGTGCCAGCAGCTCGATTCCGGGACAGGGTCCTCTCGGCTATGGCTACACCTTC. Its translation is CASSSIPGQGPLGYGYTF.

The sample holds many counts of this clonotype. CDR3 sequence (DNA): TGTGCCAGCAGTGAATCGGGAACTGGTGAGCAGTTCTTC. Amino acids: CASSESGTGEQFF. The chain links TRBV2 to TRBJ2-1, with D possibly being TRBD2 (5 bases). Germline values: CDR1 SNHLY, CDR2 FYNNEI. Trimming removed 2 bases from V and 9 bases from J, with 11 bases in between. The CDR3 extends over 13 amino acids.

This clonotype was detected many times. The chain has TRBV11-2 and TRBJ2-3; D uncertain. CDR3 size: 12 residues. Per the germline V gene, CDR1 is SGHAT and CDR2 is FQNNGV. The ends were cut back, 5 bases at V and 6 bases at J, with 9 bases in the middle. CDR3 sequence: CASSRLDDTQYF. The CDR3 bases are TGTGCCAGCAGCAGACTCGACGATACGCAGTATTTT. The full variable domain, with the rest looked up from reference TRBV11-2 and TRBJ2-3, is EAGVAQSPRYKIIEKRQSVAFWCNPISGHATLYWYQQILGQGPKLLIQFQNNGVVDDSQLPKDRFSAERLKGVDSTLKIQPAKLEDSAVYLCASSRLDDTQYFGPGTRLTVL.

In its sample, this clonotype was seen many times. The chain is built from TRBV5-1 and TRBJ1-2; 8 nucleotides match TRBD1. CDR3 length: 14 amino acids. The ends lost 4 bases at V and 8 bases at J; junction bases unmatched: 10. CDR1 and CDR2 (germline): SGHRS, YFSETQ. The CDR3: CASSVSGGEGGYTF. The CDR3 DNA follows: TGCGCCAGCAGCGTCTCAGGGGGCGAAGGCGGCTACACCTTC. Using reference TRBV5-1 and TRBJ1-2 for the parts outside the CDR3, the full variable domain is KAGVTQTPRYLIKTRGQQVTLSCSPISGHRSVSWYQQTPGQGLQFLFEYFSETQRNKGNFPGRFSGRQFSNSRSEMNVSTLELGDSALYLCASSVSGGEGGYTFGSGTRLTVV.

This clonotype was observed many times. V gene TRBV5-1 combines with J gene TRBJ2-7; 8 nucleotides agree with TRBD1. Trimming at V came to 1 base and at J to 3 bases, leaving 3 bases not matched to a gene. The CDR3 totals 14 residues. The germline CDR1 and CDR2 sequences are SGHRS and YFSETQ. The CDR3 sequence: CASSLKQGDYEQYF. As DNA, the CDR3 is TGCGCCAGCAGCTTGAAACAGGGGGACTACGAGCAGTACTTC. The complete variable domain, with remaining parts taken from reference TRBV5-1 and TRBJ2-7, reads KAGVTQTPRYLIKTRGQQVTLSCSPISGHRSVSWYQQTPGQGLQFLFEYFSETQRNKGNFPGRFSGRQFSNSRSEMNVSTLELGDSALYLCASSLKQGDYEQYFGPGTRLTVT.

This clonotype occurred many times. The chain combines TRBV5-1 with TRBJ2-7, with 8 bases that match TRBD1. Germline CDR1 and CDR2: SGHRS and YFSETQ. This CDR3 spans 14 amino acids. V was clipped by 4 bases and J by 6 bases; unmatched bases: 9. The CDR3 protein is CASSPGQVSGEQYF. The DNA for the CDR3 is TGCGCCAGCAGCCCGGGACAGGTCAGCGGCGAGCAGTACTTC.

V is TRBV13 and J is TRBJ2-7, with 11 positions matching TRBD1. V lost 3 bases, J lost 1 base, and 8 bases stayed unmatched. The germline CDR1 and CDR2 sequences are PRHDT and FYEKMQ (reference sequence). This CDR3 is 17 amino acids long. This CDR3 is CASSLGTGGGTSYEQYF. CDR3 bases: TGTGCCAGCAGCTTGGGGACAGGGGGGGGAACGTCCTACGAGCAGTACTTC.

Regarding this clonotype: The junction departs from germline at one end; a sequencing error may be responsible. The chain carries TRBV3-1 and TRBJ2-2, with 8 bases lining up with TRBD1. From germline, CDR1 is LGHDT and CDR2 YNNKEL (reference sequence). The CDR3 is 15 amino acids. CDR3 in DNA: TGTGCCAGCAGCCAAGTGGCAGGGGGCACCTGGGATCTGTTTTTT. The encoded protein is CASSQVAGGTWDLFF.

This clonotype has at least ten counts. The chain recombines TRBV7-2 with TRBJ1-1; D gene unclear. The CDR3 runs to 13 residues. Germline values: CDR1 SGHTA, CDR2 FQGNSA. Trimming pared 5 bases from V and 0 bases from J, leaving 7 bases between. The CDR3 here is CASSRNMNTEAFF. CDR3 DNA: TGTGCCAGCAGCCGCAATATGAACACTGAAGCTTTCTTT. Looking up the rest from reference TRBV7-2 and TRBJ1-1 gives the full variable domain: GAGVSQSPSNKVTEKGKDVELRCDPISGHTALYWYRQSLGQGLEFLIYFQGNSAPDKSGLPSDRFSAERTGGSVSTLTIQRTQQEDSAVYLCASSRNMNTEAFFGQGTRLTVV.

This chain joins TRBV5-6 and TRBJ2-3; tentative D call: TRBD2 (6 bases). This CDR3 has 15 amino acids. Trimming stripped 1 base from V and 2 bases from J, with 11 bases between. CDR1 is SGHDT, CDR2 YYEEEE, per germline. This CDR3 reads CASSLSSSATDTQYF. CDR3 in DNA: TGTGCCAGCAGCTTGTCATCTAGCGCCACAGATACGCAGTATTTT.

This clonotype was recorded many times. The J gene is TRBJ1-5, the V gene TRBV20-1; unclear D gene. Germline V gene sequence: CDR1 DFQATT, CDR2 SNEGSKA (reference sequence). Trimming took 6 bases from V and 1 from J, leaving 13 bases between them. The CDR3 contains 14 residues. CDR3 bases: TGCAGTGCCACCAGTGGCAGCAGCAATCAGCCCCAGCATTTT. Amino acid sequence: CSATSGSSNQPQHF.

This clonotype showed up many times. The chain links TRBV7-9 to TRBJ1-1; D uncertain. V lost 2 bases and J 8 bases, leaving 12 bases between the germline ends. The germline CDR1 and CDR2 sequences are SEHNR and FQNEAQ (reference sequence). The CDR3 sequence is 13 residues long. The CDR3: CASSLLGLREAFF. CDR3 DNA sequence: TGTGCCAGCAGCTTATTGGGCCTGCGGGAAGCTTTCTTT.

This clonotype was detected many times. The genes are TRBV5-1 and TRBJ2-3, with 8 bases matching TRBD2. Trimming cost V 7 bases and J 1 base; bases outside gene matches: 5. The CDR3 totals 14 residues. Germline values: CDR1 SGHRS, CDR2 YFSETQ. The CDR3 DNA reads TGCGCCAGCCTTAGCGGGGAGCGCACAGATACGCAGTATTTT. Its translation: CASLSGERTDTQYF.

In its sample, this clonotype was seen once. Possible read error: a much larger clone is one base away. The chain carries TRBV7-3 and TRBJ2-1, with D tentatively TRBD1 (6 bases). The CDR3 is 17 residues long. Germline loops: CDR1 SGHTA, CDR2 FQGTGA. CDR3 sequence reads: CACSLSGGAGSYNEQFF. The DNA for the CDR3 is TGTGCCTGCAGCTTAAGTGGGGGCGCGGGCTCCTACAATGAGCAGTTCTTC.

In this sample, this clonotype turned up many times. The DNA of the CDR3 is TGTGCCAGCAGCCGAGAGGCGGGTCCCTCTGGAAACACCATATATTTT. Its translation is CASSREAGPSGNTIYF. V usage is TRBV25-1 and J usage is TRBJ1-3; D remains unclear. The CDR3 runs 16 residues. CDR1 MGHDK and CDR2 SYGVNS come from the germline V gene. The V end was cut by 6 bases, the J end by 0 bases, with 15 bases between. The full variable domain, completed using reference TRBV25-1 and TRBJ1-3, is EADIYQTPRYLVIGTGKKITLECSQTMGHDKMYWYQQDPGMELHLIHYSYGVNSTEKGDLSSESTVSRIRTEHFPLTLESARPSHTSQYLCASSREAGPSGNTIYFGEGSWLTVV.

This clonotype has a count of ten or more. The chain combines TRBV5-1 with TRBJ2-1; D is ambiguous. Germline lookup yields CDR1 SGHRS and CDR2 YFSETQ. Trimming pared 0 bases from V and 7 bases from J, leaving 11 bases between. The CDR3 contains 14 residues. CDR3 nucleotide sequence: TGCGCCAGCAGCTTGGGGCGCGTTTCAAATGAGCAGTTCTTC. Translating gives CASSLGRVSNEQFF.